This TCR beta chain is drawn from a study of CD8 T cells in Susac syndrome. Sequencing of TCR beta was undertaken in CD8+ and CD4+ T cells derived from blood. TEMRA cells were FACS-enriched, unlike CD8+ and CD4+ T cells, which were negatively isolated. Looked up from germline, CDR1 is LGHDT and CDR2 is YNNKEL (reference sequence). The CDR3 has 18 residues. V lost 3 bases, J lost 5 bases, and 14 bases stayed unmatched. An amount of RNA that ranged from 0.5 to 1 ug was reverse transcribed with random hexamers. The method of amplification for TCR beta CDR3 was immunoSEQ multiplex PCR, covering 54 Vbeta and 13 Jbeta. MiXCR, run by TCRdb on the immunoSEQ multiplex PCR reads, gives a single entry per CDR3 protein. The sample holds 80,000 or so distinct CDR3 sequences, about 92% seen once.

This rearrangement joins TRBV3-1 to TRBJ2-5, with 11 bases that match TRBD2. The sequence was obtained from a human donor with Susac syndrome. Sequenced: CD4+ T cells from PBMCs. In DNA form, the CDR3 reads TGTGCCAGCAGCCAGGCCCCTCTGCGGATAGCGGGGGGGGAGACCCAGTACTTC. The encoded protein is CASSQAPLRIAGGETQYF.